This TCR beta chain was captured in a study of cytomegalovirus exposure and HLA in healthy donors. Concerning this clone: The target antigen is unknown.

Study conclusions and caveats: The tendency of first-cohort TCR clusters to co-occur in the 120 validation repertoires was the finding of a later analysis.

Repertoires were generated with immunoSEQ multiplex PCR, while TCRdb's copy carries only in-frame clones and drops some. The sample includes under 200,000 clones, around 88% of them seen just once. Sequencing was performed on PBMCs. This sequence originates from a woman in her late teens or twenties in good health and CMV-seronegative.

The CDR3 coding sequence is TGTGCCAGCAGCCCGGGACAGGGCGACTATGGCTACACCTTC. Its protein product is CASSPGQGDYGYTF. V is TRBV7-2 and J is TRBJ1-2; 9 bases are shared with TRBD1. Germline trimming cut 5 bases from V and 3 bases from J; bases unmatched to any gene: 4. CDR3 length equals 14 residues. Germline CDR1 SGHTA, CDR2 FQGNSA.